The 26 T cell receptor beta chains below were found in one sample sequenced in a study of blood T cell repertoires in COVID-19. Sequenced by immunoSEQ multiplex PCR; TCRdb stores in-frame clones only, minus some. This table has about 300,000 clones, 87% appearing once. Material: PBMCs or T cells enriched from blood (not recorded which). The receptors were sampled from a woman aged 25 to 39 who had recovered from COVID-19.

This chain links TRBV5-1 with TRBJ1-5; the D gene is possibly TRBD1 (6 bases). Germline CDR1 SGHRS, CDR2 YFSETQ. The V and J ends lost 2 bases and 7 bases respectively, with 16 bases between them. The CDR3 extends over 15 amino acids. The CDR3 region has the DNA TGCGCCAGCAGCTTCCTTGGGGGGGCGGAACAGCCCCAGCATTTT. This gives the protein CASSFLGGAEQPQHF. Variable domain in full (rest from reference TRBV5-1 and TRBJ1-5): KAGVTQTPRYLIKTRGQQVTLSCSPISGHRSVSWYQQTPGQGLQFLFEYFSETQRNKGNFPGRFSGRQFSNSRSEMNVSTLELGDSALYLCASSFLGGAEQPQHFGDGTRLSIL.

The chain combines TRBV9 with TRBJ1-5, with 12 bases lining up with TRBD1. The CDR3 contains 16 residues. The ends lost 4 bases at V and 7 bases at J; junction bases unmatched: 9. Per the germline V gene, CDR1 is SGDLS and CDR2 is YYNGEE. The chain's CDR3 is CASSPLGTGGFQPQHF. The DNA for the CDR3 is TGTGCCAGCAGCCCACTGGGGACAGGGGGCTTCCAGCCCCAGCATTTT.

Only a few counts were recorded for this clone. V gene TRBV5-1 combines with J gene TRBJ1-4, with no clear D. Per germline, CDR1 SGHRS and CDR2 YFSETQ. The CDR3 runs 14 residues. The ends were cut back, 0 bases at V and 3 bases at J, with 6 bases in the middle. The chain's CDR3 is CASSLVAANEKLFF. The DNA of the CDR3 is TGCGCCAGCAGCTTGGTAGCGGCTAATGAAAAACTGTTTTTT.

The chain is built from TRBV5-1 and TRBJ2-7; 7 nucleotides line up with TRBD1. Trimming cost V 4 bases and J 3 bases; bases outside gene matches: 1. Germline CDR1 SGHRS, CDR2 YFSETQ. The CDR3 totals 12 residues. CDR3 DNA sequence: TGCGCCAGCAGCCGGGACAGCTACGAGCAGTACTTC. As protein: CASSRDSYEQYF. The full variable domain, completed using reference TRBV5-1 and TRBJ2-7, is KAGVTQTPRYLIKTRGQQVTLSCSPISGHRSVSWYQQTPGQGLQFLFEYFSETQRNKGNFPGRFSGRQFSNSRSEMNVSTLELGDSALYLCASSRDSYEQYFGPGTRLTVT.

This chain uses TRBV19 with TRBJ1-4; 9 bases are a match to TRBD1. This CDR3 has 15 amino acids. V lost 3 bases to trimming and J lost 5 bases; unmatched junction nucleotides: 4. Germline-derived CDR1 and CDR2 are LNHDA and SQIVND (reference sequence). In nucleotides, the CDR3 is TGTGCCAGTAGTATCCTGGGACAGGGAAATGAAAAACTGTTTTTT. Translation gives CASSILGQGNEKLFF.

The CDR3 reads CASSLGRGLDQPQHF. The CDR3 DNA reads TGTGCCAGCAGCTTGGGCAGGGGGCTGGATCAGCCCCAGCATTTT. V and J are TRBV7-8 and TRBJ1-5, with 8 bases identical to TRBD1. The CDR3 is made up of 15 amino acids. Trimming took 3 bases from V and 5 from J; bases not matched to a gene: 6. Germline V gives CDR1 SGHVS, CDR2 FQNEAQ.

This clone was seen a single time. This chain links TRBV7-6 with TRBJ1-5; no firm D call. The V end was cut by 1 base, the J end by 7 bases, with 8 bases between. The CDR3 is 13 residues long. Germline CDR1 SGHVS, CDR2 FNYEAQ. CDR3 DNA: TGTGCCAGCAGCTTAGAAAGTCGGCAGCCCCAGCATTTT. As protein: CASSLESRQPQHF.

This sequence joins TRBV25-1 and TRBJ1-6; no reliable D call. The germline V gene has CDR1 MGHDK and CDR2 SYGVNS. V was cut by 7 bases and J by 10 bases, with 20 bases left in between. The CDR3 extends over 15 amino acids. The CDR3 loop is CASNPDEGSGSPLHF. CDR3 coding DNA: TGTGCCAGCAACCCCGACGAGGGCTCGGGATCACCCCTCCACTTT.

This clone was observed a single time. This chain connects TRBV21-1 to TRBJ1-2; the listed D gene, TRBD1, was not tested against the DNA. TRBV21-1 is listed as a pseudogene. CDR3 size: 15 residues. CDR3 DNA: TGTGCCAGCAGCAAAGGACAGGGGGTCAGCTATGGCTACACCTTC. Protein: CASSKGQGVSYGYTF.

The chain is built from TRBV7-6 and TRBJ2-3; D might be TRBD2 (5 bases). The CDR3 runs to 15 residues. Germline V gene sequence: CDR1 SGHVS, CDR2 FNYEAQ. V lost 5 bases, J lost 4 bases, and 16 bases lay in between. CDR3 loop: CASSPGVFVSDTQYF. The CDR3 DNA is TGTGCCAGCAGCCCCGGGGTATTTGTCTCAGATACGCAGTATTTT.

The genes are TRBV4-1 and TRBJ2-2; 10 bases align to TRBD2. Germline V lookup: CDR1 MGHRA, CDR2 YSYEKL. V was pared by 0 bases and J by 8 bases, with 12 bases of the junction left unmatched. The CDR3 spans 18 residues. The CDR3, as DNA: TGCGCCAGCAGCCAAGATAGACTAGCGGGCTCCAATACGGGGGAGCTGTTTTTT. Translation gives CASSQDRLAGSNTGELFF.

The chain joins TRBV9 to TRBJ1-1; D possibly corresponds to TRBD1 (6 bases). Germline V gene sequence: CDR1 SGDLS, CDR2 YYNGEE. The CDR3 extends over 16 amino acids. V was clipped by 0 bases and J by 7 bases, with 19 bases between them. Written as DNA, the CDR3 is TGTGCCAGCAGCGTAGGCTCGGACAGCCAAACAAGTGAAGCTTTCTTT. Residues: CASSVGSDSQTSEAFF.

The rearrangement uses TRBV6-5 and TRBJ1-1; TRBD1 aligns across 7 bases. V gave up 6 bases and J gave up 1 base; unmatched junction bases: 8. The CDR3 loop spans 15 amino acids. Germline CDR1 is MNHEY and CDR2 is SVGAGI. CDR3: CASSPYRDRNTEAFF. The CDR3 bases are TGTGCCAGCAGCCCGTACCGGGACAGGAACACTGAAGCTTTCTTT.

This rearrangement joins TRBV19 to TRBJ1-2, with 7 bases matching TRBD1. Looked up from germline, CDR1 is LNHDA and CDR2 is SQIVND (reference sequence). The CDR3 is 14 amino acids. Trimming took 5 bases from V and 6 from J; bases not matched to a gene: 9. CDR3 loop: CASSPPGGGNGYTF. CDR3 sequence (DNA): TGTGCCAGTAGTCCCCCCGGAGGGGGCAATGGCTACACCTTC.

Of note for this clone: One end of the junction does not line up with germline, which may come from a read error. The J gene is TRBJ2-3, the V gene TRBV7-2, with D maybe TRBD2 (5 bases). Looked up from germline, CDR1 is SGHTA and CDR2 is FQGNSA. The CDR3 totals 17 residues. In DNA form, the CDR3 reads TGTGCCGGCAGCCCGAGCCCCCCTTGGAGGAGCACAGATACGCAGTATTTT. Amino acids: CAGSPSPPWRSTDTQYF.

V usage is TRBV7-9 and J usage is TRBJ2-1; the D gene is possibly TRBD2 (5 bases). Germline CDR1 SEHNR, CDR2 FQNEAQ (reference sequence). This CDR3 is built from 15 residues. V was clipped by 2 bases and J by 6 bases, with 14 bases between them. CDR3 nucleotides: TGTGCCAGCAGCTTAAGGCTAGCCTCAAGCAATGAGCAGTTCTTC. Amino acids: CASSLRLASSNEQFF.

V is TRBV30 and J is TRBJ1-1; D is possibly TRBD1 (5 bases). The length of the CDR3 is 16 residues. CDR1 is GTSNPN and CDR2 is SVGIG in the germline V gene (reference sequence). V was shortened by 1 base and J by 3 bases, with 18 bases between the two germline ends. The CDR3 region is CAWSGGLGLTDTEAFF. DNA for the CDR3: TGTGCCTGGAGTGGTGGATTGGGACTAACGGACACTGAAGCTTTCTTT.

CDR3 bases: TGTGCCAGTAGTATCACAGGGGAAGGGTTGGGAAATCAGCCCCAGCATTTT. This encodes CASSITGEGLGNQPQHF. The chain links TRBV19 to TRBJ1-5; TRBD1 aligns across 7 bases. The CDR3 spans 17 residues. V lost 3 bases and J lost 4; bases outside the gene matches: 12. CDR1 and CDR2 from the germline V gene are LNHDA and SQIVND (reference sequence).

The chain employs TRBV5-1 and TRBJ1-2; unclear D gene. Trimming removed 0 bases at V and 7 bases at J, with 16 bases between. This CDR3 comprises 15 residues. Germline values: CDR1 SGHRS, CDR2 YFSETQ. The CDR3 sequence: CASSLGGDASFGYTF. For the CDR3, the DNA is TGCGCCAGCAGCTTGGGAGGCGACGCCAGTTTTGGCTACACCTTC.

The chain employs TRBV4-1 and TRBJ1-3; 7 bases agree with TRBD1. V was clipped by 0 bases and J by 0 bases; unmatched bases: 5. The CDR3 length is 17 residues. CDR1 and CDR2 from the germline V gene are MGHRA and YSYEKL. CDR3 sequence (DNA): TGCGCCAGCAGCCAAGATCACCCAGGGGGCTCTGGAAACACCATATATTTT. Translating it yields CASSQDHPGGSGNTIYF.

The chain employs TRBV18 and TRBJ2-1; 10 bases fit TRBD1. CDR3 length: 15 amino acids. Germline CDR1 reads KGHSH; CDR2 reads LQKENI. V was clipped by 3 bases and J by 8 bases; unmatched bases: 7. CDR3 residues: CASSPPGQGFYEQFF. The CDR3, as DNA: TGTGCCAGCTCACCCCCGGGACAGGGGTTCTATGAGCAGTTCTTC.

The chain joins TRBV3-1 (or the pseudogene TRBV3-2) to TRBJ1-1; no reliable D call. Germline-derived CDR1 and CDR2 are LGHDT and YNNKEL (reference sequence). The V gene lost 1 base and the J gene lost 6 bases, with 9 bases spanning the gap. CDR3 size: 13 residues. CDR3 sequence: CASSQGGESEAFF. As DNA, the CDR3 is TGTGCCAGCAGCCAAGGTGGGGAGTCTGAAGCTTTCTTT.

Turning to this clone: The same CDR3 arises from other DNA sequences in this sample as well. The gene calls are TRBV3-1 (or the pseudogene TRBV3-2) and TRBJ1-5; no reliable D call. The CDR3 runs 13 residues. With 1 base removed from V and 7 bases from J, the gap between germline ends came to 8 bases. The germline CDR1 and CDR2 sequences are LGHDT and YNNKEL (reference sequence). CDR3 protein: CASSQGGSQPQHF. CDR3 coding DNA: TGTGCCAGCAGCCAAGGAGGTTCGCAGCCCCAGCATTTT.

This clone turned up a few times. The chain recombines TRBV2 with TRBJ1-3; D perhaps matches TRBD1 (6 bases). Germline loops: CDR1 SNHLY, CDR2 FYNNEI. The V end lost 6 bases, the J end lost 0 bases, and 12 bases lay between the germline ends. There are 15 residues in the CDR3. As DNA, the CDR3 is TGTGCCAGCAGGAGGGACATAACCTCTGGAAACACCATATATTTT. Residues: CASRRDITSGNTIYF.

The gene calls are TRBV7-8 and TRBJ1-5; tentatively, D is TRBD1 (5 bases). V was shortened by 5 bases and J by 6 bases, with 17 bases between the two germline ends. CDR1 SGHVS and CDR2 FQNEAQ come from the germline V gene. The CDR3 is 15 amino acids. The CDR3 DNA sequence: TGTGCCAGCAGCCGAACTGCGGGGGGAGGTCAGCCCCAGCATTTT. Protein product: CASSRTAGGGQPQHF.

J is TRBJ1-5 and V is TRBV19; possible D gene TRBD1, 5 bases. Trimming took 4 bases from V and 5 from J, leaving 12 bases between them. This CDR3 spans 14 amino acids. Germline V gene sequence: CDR1 LNHDA, CDR2 SQIVND (reference sequence). CDR3 DNA sequence: TGTGCCAGTAGTACGCCAGGGTTACATCAGCCCCAGCATTTT. Its protein product is CASSTPGLHQPQHF.